What follows are 26 T cell receptor beta chains derived from one specimen sequenced in a study of technical replicates of blood from several donors. Clones were read by immunoSEQ multiplex PCR, and TCRdb kept only the in-frame ones, dropping some. The table records about 75,000 clones, roughly 91% of them present only once. Material for sequencing was T cells isolated from PBMCs. These receptors were obtained from a human donor in good health. Some clones in this sample may be carry-over from other donors' samples.

The rearrangement links TRBV6-1 to TRBJ2-6; 7 nucleotides match TRBD1. This CDR3 comprises 17 residues. CDR1 MNHNS and CDR2 SASEGT come from the germline V gene. The V and J ends lost 0 bases and 4 bases, in that order; junction bases with no gene match: 6. The CDR3: CASSEAITGVGANVLTF. The DNA for the CDR3 is TGTGCCAGCAGTGAAGCGATAACAGGGGTCGGGGCCAACGTCCTGACTTTC.

V and J are TRBV27 and TRBJ1-4; 7 bases align to TRBD1. V lost 2 bases, J lost 11 bases, and 5 bases stayed unmatched. CDR3 length: 13 residues. Germline lookup yields CDR1 MNHEY and CDR2 SMNVEV (reference sequence). The CDR3 DNA follows: TGTGCCAGCAGTTTAGTAACAGGGGACAAACTGTTTTTT. Translating it yields CASSLVTGDKLFF.

The V call is TRBV11-1, the J call TRBJ2-1, with D unclear. Trimming removed 0 bases from V and 6 bases from J, with 6 bases in between. CDR1 and CDR2 (germline): SGHAT, FQDESV (reference sequence). This CDR3 has 13 residues. The CDR3 DNA follows: TGTGCCAGCAGCTTAGCGGCGGCCAATGAGCAGTTCTTC. Amino acid sequence: CASSLAAANEQFF.

The gene calls are TRBV7-2 and TRBJ1-6; TRBD1 agrees at 7 bases. Germline CDR1 and CDR2: SGHTA and FQGNSA. The V and J ends lost 5 bases and 3 bases, in that order; junction bases with no gene match: 7. This CDR3 is 16 amino acids long. The CDR3 spells CASSLGQIFYNSPLHF. Here the CDR3 DNA reads TGTGCCAGCAGCCTGGGACAGATCTTCTATAATTCACCCCTCCACTTT.

CDR3 nucleotides: TGTGCCAGCAGTGAGGCAGGACAGCCTAGTTCGGAAACTAATGAAAAACTGTTTTTT. It specifies CASSEAGQPSSETNEKLFF. The chain links TRBV28 to TRBJ1-4; perhaps TRBD1 as D (6 bases). Germline V gene data show CDR1 as MDHEN and CDR2 as SYDVKM. The CDR3 spans 19 residues. Deletions cut 5 bases from V and 1 base from J, with 23 bases between.

This rearrangement joins TRBV2 to TRBJ2-7; possibly TRBD2 for D (5 bases). The CDR3 is 14 amino acids. CDR1 is SNHLY and CDR2 is FYNNEI in the germline V gene. The germline V and J ends were trimmed by 2 bases and 0 bases, with 8 bases remaining between them. CDR3 coding DNA: TGTGCCAGCAGTGAACAAGGACTCTCCTACGAGCAGTACTTC. Its translation is CASSEQGLSYEQYF.

This sequence joins TRBV25-1 and TRBJ2-1, with TRBD1 matching 7 bases. This CDR3 region has 15 residues. The germline gives CDR1 MGHDK, CDR2 SYGVNS. J gave up 3 bases and V 4 bases, and 6 bases lay outside the gene matches. The CDR3: CASSVSQGDYNEQFF. The DNA of the CDR3 is TGTGCCAGCAGTGTTAGTCAGGGGGACTACAATGAGCAGTTCTTC.

CDR3 bases: TGTGCCAGCAGCATGACAGCTAACACTGAAGCTTTCTTT. Amino acids: CASSMTANTEAFF. The rearrangement links TRBV9 to TRBJ1-1; D is possibly TRBD1 (5 bases). V lost 4 bases, J lost 2 bases, and 9 bases lay in between. The CDR3 sequence is 13 residues long. The germline CDR1 and CDR2 sequences are SGDLS and YYNGEE. Full variable domain (remainder filled in from reference TRBV9 and TRBJ1-1): DSGVTQTPKHLITATGQRVTLRCSPRSGDLSVYWYQQSLDQGLQFLIQYYNGEERAKGNILERFSAQQFPDLHSELNLSSLELGDSALYFCASSMTANTEAFFGQGTRLTVV.

CDR3 amino acids: CASRPINTGELFF. In DNA form, the CDR3 reads TGTGCCAGCAGGCCTATTAACACCGGGGAGCTGTTTTTT. The gene calls are TRBV7-2 and TRBJ2-2; D remains unclear. The CDR3 runs to 13 residues. The V gene lost 6 bases and the J gene lost 2 bases, with 7 bases spanning the gap. Germline values: CDR1 SGHTA, CDR2 FQGNSA.

The V and J genes are TRBV13 and TRBJ1-2; maybe TRBD1 (6 bases). CDR1 and CDR2 from the germline V gene are PRHDT and FYEKMQ (reference sequence). The V gene lost 0 bases and the J gene lost 5 bases, with 7 bases spanning the gap. The CDR3 loop spans 13 amino acids. The CDR3 loop is CASSLGQGYGYTF. CDR3 coding DNA: TGTGCCAGCAGCTTAGGGCAGGGGTATGGCTACACCTTC.

CDR3 coding DNA: TGTGCCAGCAGCGTAGAGCCCACCGGGGAGCTGTTTTTT. Protein product: CASSVEPTGELFF. V and J are TRBV9 and TRBJ2-2; D remains ambiguous. The germline V gene has CDR1 SGDLS and CDR2 YYNGEE. The CDR3 has 13 amino acids. Trimming took off 0 bases at V and 4 bases at J, with 4 bases between the two ends.

The chain carries TRBV20-1 and TRBJ2-5; D is possibly TRBD1 (6 bases). Deletions cut 6 bases from V and 11 bases from J, with 16 bases between. The V gene's germline CDR1 is DFQATT and CDR2 SNEGSKA (reference sequence). This CDR3 region has 11 residues. The CDR3 sequence is CSAAFRTEQYF. The DNA for the CDR3 is TGCAGTGCCGCCTTCCGGACAGAGCAGTACTTC.

The V and J genes are TRBV28 and TRBJ1-2, with 8 bases matching TRBD1. CDR1 and CDR2 (germline): MDHEN, SYDVKM. This CDR3 is 17 amino acids long. V trimming: 5 bases; J trimming: 3 bases; junction bases outside the gene matches: 14. The CDR3 region has the DNA TGTGCCAGCAGTATACAGGGGGGAAGGAAAACCCACTATGGCTACACCTTC. It codes for CASSIQGGRKTHYGYTF.

The chain combines TRBV2 with TRBJ1-2; unclear D gene. With 8 bases removed from V and 4 bases from J, the gap between germline ends came to 23 bases. The CDR3 is made up of 16 amino acids. The germline V gene has CDR1 SNHLY and CDR2 FYNNEI. In nucleotides, the CDR3 is TGTGCCAGCCCACTAGGATCGGGGTCTTTTGGCTATGGCTACACCTTC. Protein product: CASPLGSGSFGYGYTF.

CDR3 sequence: CASSSWGQQLNTEAFF. The CDR3 DNA reads TGTGCCAGCAGTTCCTGGGGACAGCAACTCAACACTGAAGCTTTCTTT. J is TRBJ1-1 and V is TRBV6-6, with 7 nucleotides matching TRBD1. Losses at the gene ends were 4 bases for V and 2 bases for J; bases not matched to a gene: 10. Germline CDR1 is MNHNY and CDR2 is SVGAGI (reference sequence). The CDR3 covers 16 residues.

In the case of this clone: At the DNA level, this CDR3 is encoded by other sequences in the same sample as well. The chain joins TRBV27 to TRBJ2-1; D unclear. V was shortened by 0 bases and J by 1 base, with 4 bases between the two germline ends. This CDR3 region has 14 residues. Germline CDR1 and CDR2: MNHEY and SMNVEV (reference sequence). CDR3 nucleotides: TGTGCCAGCAGTTTATCCCTTTCCTACAATGAGCAGTTCTTC. Amino acid sequence: CASSLSLSYNEQFF.

The chain employs TRBV5-6 and TRBJ2-7, with 9 bases identical to TRBD2. V dropped 3 bases and J dropped 2; count of bases not matched to a gene: 6. The CDR3 totals 15 residues. Germline V CDR1 and CDR2: SGHDT, YYEEEE. The CDR3 protein is CASSSIAGAPYEQYF. CDR3 coding DNA: TGTGCCAGCAGCTCCATAGCGGGGGCCCCCTACGAGCAGTACTTC.

This clone occurred once. In DNA form, the CDR3 reads TGCGCCAGCAGCTCACAGTCAAACACTGAAGCTTTCTTT. Translating it yields CASSSQSNTEAFF. V gene TRBV5-1 combines with J gene TRBJ1-1; D gene unclear. V gave up 3 bases and J gave up 2 bases, with 8 bases separating them. The germline V gene encodes CDR1 SGHRS and CDR2 YFSETQ. The CDR3 has 13 residues.

This chain uses TRBV28 with TRBJ2-7; 8 bases are a match to TRBD1. The CDR3 extends over 16 amino acids. Trimming removed 2 bases from V and 3 bases from J; junction bases left unmatched: 9. Per germline, CDR1 MDHEN and CDR2 SYDVKM. CDR3 bases: TGTGCCAGCAGTTTAAGGGGACAGGCAGTTTTCTACGAGCAGTACTTC. This sequence encodes CASSLRGQAVFYEQYF. Together with reference TRBV28 and TRBJ2-7, the CDR3 gives the full variable domain: DVKVTQSSRYLVKRTGEKVFLECVQDMDHENMFWYRQDPGLGLRLIYFSYDVKMKEKGDIPEGYSVSREKKERFSLILESASTNQTSMYLCASSLRGQAVFYEQYFGPGTRLTVT.

The chain carries TRBV19 and TRBJ2-6; D remains unclear. Germline V CDR1 and CDR2: LNHDA, SQIVND (reference sequence). V was trimmed by 3 bases and J by 3 bases, leaving 15 bases between them. The CDR3 totals 17 residues. CDR3 nucleotide sequence: TGTGCCAGTAGTATCGGGTTGGCACCGAGTGGGGCCAACGTCCTGACTTTC. Its protein product is CASSIGLAPSGANVLTF.

The J gene is TRBJ1-2, the V gene TRBV29-1; 7 nucleotides align to TRBD1. CDR1 and CDR2 from the germline V gene are SQVTM and ANQGSEA. The CDR3 extends over 15 amino acids. V lost 4 bases, J lost 3 bases, and 11 bases stayed unmatched. The CDR3 reads CSVVGRGSTDYGYTF. In DNA, the CDR3 is TGCAGCGTTGTGGGCAGGGGGTCAACCGACTATGGCTACACCTTC.

The V gene is TRBV6-1, the J gene TRBJ2-7; TRBD1 matches at 10 bases. Germline CDR1 and CDR2: MNHNS and SASEGT. The V gene end was trimmed by 6 bases and the J gene end by 6 bases; junction bases not matched to a gene: 5. The CDR3 runs 13 residues. The CDR3 reads CASRTGGWAEQYF. The CDR3 coding sequence is TGTGCCAGCAGGACAGGGGGCTGGGCCGAGCAGTACTTC.

The chain employs TRBV11-3 and TRBJ1-3, with a weak D call TRBD1 (6 bases). Germline loops: CDR1 SGHNT, CDR2 YENEEA. Trimming cost V 1 base and J 2 bases, with 9 bases left between them. The CDR3 contains 15 residues. In DNA, the CDR3 is TGTGCCAGCAGCTTAGGGGGGCAGACTGGAAACACCATATATTTT. It encodes CASSLGGQTGNTIYF.

The J gene is TRBJ2-7, the V gene TRBV27, with TRBD1 matching over 7 bases. Unmatched junction bases numbered 9, after V lost 4 bases and J lost 6 bases. In germline, CDR1 is MNHEY, CDR2 SMNVEV (reference sequence). This CDR3 is built from 14 residues. CDR3 bases: TGTGCCAGCAGTTCCCTTCCGACAGGGAGCGAGCAGTACTTC. This translates into CASSSLPTGSEQYF.

The genes are TRBV20-1 and TRBJ2-3; D perhaps matches TRBD2 (6 bases). The CDR3 totals 8 residues. V was trimmed by 7 bases and J by 14 bases, leaving 10 bases between them. CDR1 is DFQATT, CDR2 SNEGSKA, per germline (reference sequence). The CDR3 DNA follows: TGCAGTGTTGCCGGGGGGTATTTT. Translating gives CSVAGGYF.

The chain carries TRBV20-1 and TRBJ2-5; D possibly corresponds to TRBD2 (6 bases). Trimming pared 5 bases from V and 7 bases from J, leaving 11 bases between. This CDR3 contains 11 residues. Germline loops: CDR1 DFQATT, CDR2 SNEGSKA (reference sequence). CDR3 loop: CSAWDWGTQYF. In DNA form, the CDR3 reads TGCAGTGCTTGGGACTGGGGGACCCAGTACTTC.